This TCR beta chain derives from a study of blood T cells in healthy people across ages. Findings of the study overall: Greater diversity and more naive CD4+ cells were seen in long-lived donors than in aged donors. With age, beta diversity per million T cells declined roughly linearly, significantly by 35 to 40.

Each donor gave roughly 10 milliliters of peripheral blood. This clonotype was detected many times. Its antigen is undetermined. The CDR3 loop spans 16 amino acids. From germline, CDR1 is LGHDT and CDR2 YNNKEL (reference sequence). Trimming stripped 1 base from V and 3 bases from J, with 13 bases between. Then a second PCR, running about 6 to 12 cycles, was carried out with a sample-barcoded 5' primer and a J-beta primer mix. TCRdb recomputed calls from the 5' RACE reads with MiXCR, one row per CDR3 protein. Of fewer than 900,000 distinct CDR3 sequences in the sample, 35% to 40% were seen once. The sequencing input was blood. This receptor was taken from a man in his late teens or twenties in good health. V is TRBV3-1 and J is TRBJ2-1; D perhaps matches TRBD2 (5 bases). The CDR3 is CASSQGWERLYNEQFF. CDR3 bases: TGTGCCAGCAGCCAAGGGTGGGAGAGGCTCTACAATGAGCAGTTCTTC.